This TCR beta chain was found in a study of blood T cells in healthy people across ages. Alongside a J-beta primer mix, a sample-barcoded 5' primer served in a second PCR lasting 7 to 11 cycles. TCRdb itself ran the 5' RACE reads through MiXCR, one entry per CDR3 protein. The repertoire consists of around 990,000 distinct CDR3 sequences, with around two fifths occurring once and the leading ten covering about an eighth. The CDR3 runs 15 residues. V lost 6 bases to trimming and J lost 1 base, with 12 bases between them. The V gene's germline CDR1 is MNHEY and CDR2 SVGEGT. This sequence originates from a young man in good health. Specimen: blood. The rearrangement uses TRBV6-2 or TRBV6-3 and TRBJ2-2, with D perhaps matching TRBD2 (6 bases). CDR3 bases: TGTGCCAGCAGGGAGGGGAACCAGAACACCGGGGAGCTGTTTTTT. This encodes CASREGNQNTGELFF.